These T cell receptor beta chains were read from a single sample in a study of CD4 T cells in relation to SARS-CoV-2 and coronaviruses. Measured with immunoSEQ multiplex PCR; TCRdb has only the in-frame clones, and not every one. The table lists 55,000 to 70,000 clones, 93% of them singletons. Sample: naive CD4+ T cells from PBMCs. These receptors were collected from a human donor in good health. The CDR3 runs from the conserved cysteine through the conserved F or W. D genes are given only for firm matches. Some rows have no size entry. The others give once, few or many, or a class for an expanded clone.

V,length,D,size,J,CDR3,DNA
TRBV10-3,14,.,.,TRBJ2-3,CAISESQAADTQYF,TGTGCCATCAGTGAGTCTCAAGCGGCAGATACGCAGTATTTT
TRBV2,12,.,.,TRBJ2-7,CASGRGSYEQYF,TGTGCCAGCGGAAGGGGCTCCTACGAGCAGTACTTC
TRBV19,15,TRBD1,.,TRBJ1-1,CASSSQGAGNTEAFF,TGTGCCAGTAGTTCACAGGGGGCTGGGAACACTGAAGCTTTCTTT
TRBV11-2,15,TRBD1,.,TRBJ1-1,CASSLGAGGPTVAFF,TGTGCCAGCAGCTTAGGGGCAGGGGGCCCAACGGTAGCTTTCTTT
TRBV7-2,17,TRBD2,.,TRBJ2-3,CASSGGLAGPSTDTQYF,TGTGCCAGCAGCGGGGGACTAGCGGGGCCTAGCACAGATACGCAGTATTTT
TRBV5-1,13,.,.,TRBJ2-5,CASSLGGGETQYF,TGCGCCAGCAGCTTGGGGGGCGGAGAGACCCAGTACTTC
TRBV7-9,14,TRBD2,.,TRBJ2-5,CASSPGTSGETQYF,TGTGCCAGCAGCCCGGGGACTAGCGGGGAGACCCAGTACTTC
TRBV27,14,TRBD2,once,TRBJ2-5,CASRAGGSSETQYF,TGTGCCAGCAGGGCGGGGGGATCCTCCGAGACCCAGTACTTC
TRBV7-2,13,.,.,TRBJ1-2,CASSLIQSYGYTF,TGTGCCAGCAGCTTAATTCAGAGCTATGGCTACACCTTC
TRBV7-8,14,.,.,TRBJ2-3,CASSLTDRKDTQYF,TGTGCCAGCAGCTTAACAGACAGGAAAGATACGCAGTATTTT
TRBV7-2,13,.,.,TRBJ2-1,CASSLGPNNEQFF,TGTGCCAGCAGCTTAGGCCCAAACAATGAGCAGTTCTTC
TRBV5-1,14,TRBD1,once,TRBJ1-4,CASSLWTGSEKLFF,TGCGCCAGCAGCTTGTGGACAGGCTCTGAAAAACTGTTTTTT
TRBV24-1,16,.,.,TRBJ2-2,CATSDPKRGRTGELFF,TGTGCCACCAGTGATCCCAAACGGGGGCGCACCGGGGAGCTGTTTTTT
TRBV21-1,17,.,.,TRBJ2-5,CASSNSPEGRDQETQYF,TGTGCCAGCAGCAACTCCCCGGAGGGGCGGGATCAAGAGACCCAGTACTTC
TRBV4-1,15,.,few,TRBJ1-6,CASSRQLMGNSPLHF,TGCGCCAGCAGCCGGCAACTGATGGGTAATTCACCCCTCCACTTT
TRBV14,13,.,.,TRBJ1-1,CASSQDRGSEAFF,TGTGCCAGCAGCCAGGATCGGGGCTCTGAAGCTTTCTTT
TRBV10-3,10,TRBD1,.,TRBJ1-1,CAISRQGAFF,TGTGCCATCAGTCGACAGGGAGCTTTCTTT
TRBV3-1/TRBV3-2,16,.,.,TRBJ1-2,CASAGDTGAYGYGYTF,TGTGCCAGCGCAGGAGACACGGGGGCTTACGGCTATGGCTACACCTTC
TRBV10-2,17,.,.,TRBJ1-4,CASSVTRGSGDVEKLFF,TGCGCCAGCAGCGTGACCCGTGGCAGCGGAGACGTAGAAAAACTGTTTTTT
TRBV7-3,14,.,.,TRBJ2-2,CASSLIQGPGELFF,TGTGCCAGCAGCTTAATTCAGGGGCCCGGGGAGCTGTTTTTT
TRBV29-1,13,.,.,TRBJ1-2,CSVVGPGHDGYTF,TGCAGCGTTGTCGGGCCGGGACATGATGGCTACACCTTC
TRBV6-4,14,TRBD1,.,TRBJ2-7,CAKTSRDRGYEQYF,TGTGCCAAAACGAGCCGGGACAGGGGTTACGAGCAGTACTTC
TRBV5-1,16,TRBD2,once,TRBJ2-3,CASSPGTSGNTDTQYF,TGCGCCAGCAGCCCCGGGACTAGCGGAAACACAGATACGCAGTATTTT
TRBV7-9,15,TRBD2,.,TRBJ2-2,CASSFLAGVTGELFF,TGTGCCAGCAGCTTCCTAGCGGGAGTCACCGGGGAGCTGTTTTTT
TRBV18,13,.,.,TRBJ2-3,CASSPPGGNTQYF,TGTGCCAGCTCACCACCAGGGGGGAATACGCAGTATTTT
TRBV21-1,16,.,.,TRBJ2-5,CASPQRTDREGETQYF,TGTGCCAGCCCTCAAAGGACCGACAGGGAGGGAGAGACCCAGTACTTC
TRBV18,15,.,.,TRBJ2-1,CASSPTRAADSSQFF,TGTGCCAGCTCACCGACCAGGGCAGCTGATAGCTCGCAGTTCTTC
TRBV3-1/TRBV3-2,13,TRBD2,.,TRBJ2-7,CASRPGGEGEQYF,TGTGCCAGCAGGCCGGGGGGTGAAGGAGAGCAGTACTTC
TRBV14,12,.,.,TRBJ2-2,CASSRGPGELFF,TGTGCCAGCAGCCGAGGTCCCGGGGAGCTGTTTTTT
TRBV30,12,.,few,TRBJ1-6,CAWSIRGPPLHF,TGTGCCTGGAGTATCCGGGGCCCACCCCTCCACTTT
TRBV5-1,16,TRBD2,.,TRBJ2-3,CASSSTSGSGTDTQYF,TGCGCCAGCAGCTCAACTAGCGGGAGCGGCACAGATACGCAGTATTTT
TRBV10-3,15,.,.,TRBJ2-1,CAISEDVSGYNEQFF,TGTGCCATCAGTGAGGACGTCAGCGGATACAATGAGCAGTTCTTC
TRBV30,13,.,.,TRBJ2-2,CAWKEGTTGELFF,TGTGCCTGGAAGGAGGGGACCACCGGGGAGCTGTTTTTT
TRBV19,16,.,once,TRBJ2-7,CASSIRMTVSSYEQYF,TGTGCCAGTAGTATTAGAATGACAGTCTCATCCTACGAGCAGTACTTC
TRBV6-5,15,TRBD1,.,TRBJ2-7,CASSYATGISYEQYF,TGTGCCAGCAGTTACGCGACAGGGATCTCCTACGAGCAGTACTTC
TRBV5-1,15,.,.,TRBJ1-2,CASSLDVGSGVGYTF,TGCGCCAGCAGCTTGGACGTCGGGTCAGGGGTTGGCTACACCTTC
TRBV6-5,15,.,once,TRBJ2-1,CASRPLKDYHNEQFF,TGTGCCAGCAGACCCCTCAAGGACTACCACAATGAGCAGTTCTTC
TRBV11-2,14,TRBD2,.,TRBJ2-3,CASSPAGGGDTQYF,TGTGCCAGCAGCCCGGCGGGAGGAGGAGATACGCAGTATTTT
TRBV6-5,14,.,.,TRBJ1-2,CASITPGTNYGYTF,TGTGCCAGCATTACCCCAGGGACTAACTATGGCTACACCTTC
TRBV27,14,.,.,TRBJ2-7,CASSMYQRPGEQYF,TGTGCCAGCAGTATGTACCAACGACCCGGTGAGCAGTACTTC
TRBV3-1/TRBV3-2,14,.,.,TRBJ2-5,CASSQDLGGETQYF,TGTGCCAGCAGCCAAGATCTTGGAGGAGAGACCCAGTACTTC
TRBV18,14,.,.,TRBJ1-2,CASSPYTVSHGYTF,TGTGCCAGCTCACCATATACAGTTTCGCATGGCTACACCTTC
TRBV7-2,13,.,.,TRBJ1-5,CASRSLGDQPQHF,TGTGCCAGCAGGTCCCTGGGGGATCAGCCCCAGCATTTT
TRBV21-1,15,.,.,TRBJ1-5,CASSKRQGYNQPQHF,TGTGCCAGCAGCAAAAGACAAGGGTACAATCAGCCCCAGCATTTT
TRBV10-1,15,.,.,TRBJ1-2,CASSEGRALADGYTF,TGCGCCAGCAGTGAGGGGCGGGCCCTCGCGGACGGCTACACCTTC
TRBV5-5,14,TRBD1,.,TRBJ2-3,CASLTQGSTDTQYF,TGTGCCAGCCTTACACAGGGGTCCACAGATACGCAGTATTTT
TRBV7-9,15,.,once,TRBJ1-2,CASSSRDDVYGGYTF,TGTGCCAGCAGCTCCCGGGATGACGTTTACGGAGGCTACACCTTC
TRBV6-6,14,.,.,TRBJ1-1,CAFRQVTGYTEAFF,TGTGCCTTTCGTCAGGTCACTGGCTACACTGAAGCTTTCTTT
TRBV9,16,TRBD2,.,TRBJ2-5,CASSVVAAGGSETQYF,TGTGCCAGCAGCGTGGTAGCAGCGGGAGGCTCAGAGACCCAGTACTTC
TRBV28,16,TRBD1,once,TRBJ1-2,CASSQGGTGVNYGYTF,TGTGCCAGCAGCCAAGGGGGGACAGGGGTGAACTATGGCTACACCTTC
TRBV2,14,.,once,TRBJ2-4,CASSGTVRDDIQYF,TGTGCCAGCAGTGGGACAGTCCGAGATGACATTCAGTACTTC
TRBV2,14,TRBD1,.,TRBJ2-5,CASSRQGRVVTQYF,TGTGCCAGCAGTAGACAGGGGCGGGTAGTGACCCAGTACTTC